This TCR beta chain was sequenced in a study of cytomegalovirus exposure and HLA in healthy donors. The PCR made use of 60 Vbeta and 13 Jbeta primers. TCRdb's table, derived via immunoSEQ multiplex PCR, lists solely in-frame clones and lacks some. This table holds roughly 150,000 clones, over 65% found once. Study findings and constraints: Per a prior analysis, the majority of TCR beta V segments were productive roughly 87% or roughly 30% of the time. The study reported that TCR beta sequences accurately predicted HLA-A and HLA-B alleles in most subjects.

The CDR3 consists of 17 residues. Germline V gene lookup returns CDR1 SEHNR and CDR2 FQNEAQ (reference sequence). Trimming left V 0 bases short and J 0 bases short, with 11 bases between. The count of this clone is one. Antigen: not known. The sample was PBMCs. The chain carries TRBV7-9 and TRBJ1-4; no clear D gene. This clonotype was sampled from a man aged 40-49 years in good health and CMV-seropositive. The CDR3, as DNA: TGTGCCAGCAGCTTAGCGGGCCGATATGCAACTAATGAAAAACTGTTTTTT. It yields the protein CASSLAGRYATNEKLFF.